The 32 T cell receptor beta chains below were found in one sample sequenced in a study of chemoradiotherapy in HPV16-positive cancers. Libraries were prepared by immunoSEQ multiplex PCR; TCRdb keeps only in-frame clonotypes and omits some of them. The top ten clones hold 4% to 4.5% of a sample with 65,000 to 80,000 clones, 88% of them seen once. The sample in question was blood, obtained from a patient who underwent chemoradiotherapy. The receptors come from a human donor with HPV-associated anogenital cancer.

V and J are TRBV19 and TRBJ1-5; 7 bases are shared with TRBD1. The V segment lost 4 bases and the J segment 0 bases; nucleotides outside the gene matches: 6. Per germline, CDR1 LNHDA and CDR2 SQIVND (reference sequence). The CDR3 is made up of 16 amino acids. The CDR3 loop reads CASSKGTAGSNQPQHF. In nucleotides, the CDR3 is TGTGCCAGTAGTAAGGGGACAGCCGGTAGCAATCAGCCCCAGCATTTT.

As DNA, the CDR3 is TGTGCCAGCAGCTTAGCGCACAGGCAAGAGACCCAGTACTTC. Protein product: CASSLAHRQETQYF. The chain is built from TRBV7-2 and TRBJ2-5; a possible D gene is TRBD1 (5 bases). The CDR3 runs to 14 residues. Trimming pared 0 bases from V and 2 bases from J, leaving 7 bases between. Germline CDR1 SGHTA, CDR2 FQGNSA.

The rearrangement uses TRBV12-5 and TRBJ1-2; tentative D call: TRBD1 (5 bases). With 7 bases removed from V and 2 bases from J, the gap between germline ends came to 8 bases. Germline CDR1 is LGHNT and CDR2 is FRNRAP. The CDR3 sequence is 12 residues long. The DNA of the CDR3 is TGTGCTAGTGCCCAGGGAAACTATGGCTACACCTTC. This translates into CASAQGNYGYTF.

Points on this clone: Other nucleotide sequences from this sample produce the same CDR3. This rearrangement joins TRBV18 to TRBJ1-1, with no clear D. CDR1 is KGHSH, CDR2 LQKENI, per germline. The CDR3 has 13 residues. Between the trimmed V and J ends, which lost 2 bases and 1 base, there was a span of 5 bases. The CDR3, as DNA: TGTGCCAGCTCACCAATCGGGAACACTGAAGCTTTCTTT. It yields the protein CASSPIGNTEAFF.

The CDR3 spells CASSLTGDEQFF. CDR3 in DNA: TGTGCCAGCAGCTTGACAGGGGATGAGCAGTTCTTC. The chain employs TRBV11-3 and TRBJ2-1; 8 nucleotides align to TRBD1. The CDR3 totals 12 residues. Per germline, CDR1 SGHNT and CDR2 YENEEA. V gave up 3 bases and J gave up 8 bases; unmatched junction bases: 0.

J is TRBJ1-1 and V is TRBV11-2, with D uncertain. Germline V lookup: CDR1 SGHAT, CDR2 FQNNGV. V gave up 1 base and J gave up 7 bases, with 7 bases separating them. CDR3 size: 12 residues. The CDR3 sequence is CASSLAGDEAFF. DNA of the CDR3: TGTGCCAGCAGCTTAGCGGGAGATGAAGCTTTCTTT.

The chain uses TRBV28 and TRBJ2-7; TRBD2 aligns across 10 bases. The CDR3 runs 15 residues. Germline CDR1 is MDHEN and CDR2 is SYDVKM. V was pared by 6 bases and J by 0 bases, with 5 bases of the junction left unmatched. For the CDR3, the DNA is TGTGCCAGCAGGCGGACTAGCGGAGACTCCTACGAGCAGTACTTC. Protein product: CASRRTSGDSYEQYF.

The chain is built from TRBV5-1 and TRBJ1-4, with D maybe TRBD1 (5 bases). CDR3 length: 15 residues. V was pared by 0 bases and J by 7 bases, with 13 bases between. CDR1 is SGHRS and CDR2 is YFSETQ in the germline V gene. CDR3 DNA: TGCGCCAGCAGCTTGGGGCAGGGTGGTCGTGAAAAACTGTTTTTT. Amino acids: CASSLGQGGREKLFF.

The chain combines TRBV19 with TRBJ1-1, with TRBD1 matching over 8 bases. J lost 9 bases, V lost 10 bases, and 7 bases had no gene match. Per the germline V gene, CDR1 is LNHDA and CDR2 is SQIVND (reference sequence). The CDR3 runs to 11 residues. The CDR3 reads CATGTGSKAFF. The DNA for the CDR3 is TGTGCCACGGGGACAGGAAGTAAAGCTTTCTTT.

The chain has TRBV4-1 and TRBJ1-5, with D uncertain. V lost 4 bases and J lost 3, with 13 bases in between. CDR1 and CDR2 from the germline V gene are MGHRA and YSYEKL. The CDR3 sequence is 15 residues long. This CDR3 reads CASSRTGSLNQPQHF. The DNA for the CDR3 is TGCGCCAGCAGCCGGACGGGCAGCCTCAATCAGCCCCAGCATTTT.

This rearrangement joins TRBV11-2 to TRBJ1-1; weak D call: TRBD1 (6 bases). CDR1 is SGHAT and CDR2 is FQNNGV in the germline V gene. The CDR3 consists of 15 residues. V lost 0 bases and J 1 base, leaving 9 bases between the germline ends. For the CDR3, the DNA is TGTGCCAGCAGCTTAGATCAGGGGAGGAACACTGAAGCTTTCTTT. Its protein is CASSLDQGRNTEAFF.

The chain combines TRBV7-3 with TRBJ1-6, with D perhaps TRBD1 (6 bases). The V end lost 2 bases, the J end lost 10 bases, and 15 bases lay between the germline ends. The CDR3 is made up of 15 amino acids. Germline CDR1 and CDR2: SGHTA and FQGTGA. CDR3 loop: CASSLSGGRGSPLHF. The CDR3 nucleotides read TGTGCCAGCAGCTTATCGGGGGGCCGGGGCTCACCCCTCCACTTT.

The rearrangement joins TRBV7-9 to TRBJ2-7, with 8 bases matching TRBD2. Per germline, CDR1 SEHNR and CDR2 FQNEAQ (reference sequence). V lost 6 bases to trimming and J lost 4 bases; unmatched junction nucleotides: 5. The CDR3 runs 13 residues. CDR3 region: CASRSGTRYEQYF. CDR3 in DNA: TGTGCCAGCAGATCCGGGACTAGGTACGAGCAGTACTTC.

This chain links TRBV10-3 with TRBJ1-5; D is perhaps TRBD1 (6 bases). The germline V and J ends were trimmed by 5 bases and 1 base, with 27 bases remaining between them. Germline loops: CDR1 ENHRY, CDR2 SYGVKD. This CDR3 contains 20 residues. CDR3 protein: CAISPGPVSGDIRSNQPQHF. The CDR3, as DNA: TGTGCCATCAGTCCCGGCCCCGTATCAGGGGACATCCGAAGCAATCAGCCCCAGCATTTT.

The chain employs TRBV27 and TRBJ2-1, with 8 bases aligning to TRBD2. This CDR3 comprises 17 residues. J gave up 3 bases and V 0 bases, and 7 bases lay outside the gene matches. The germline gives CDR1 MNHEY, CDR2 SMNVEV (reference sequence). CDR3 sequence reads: CASSLSGGTRVYNEQFF. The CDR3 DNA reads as TGTGCCAGCAGTTTATCCGGTGGGACTAGAGTCTACAATGAGCAGTTCTTC.

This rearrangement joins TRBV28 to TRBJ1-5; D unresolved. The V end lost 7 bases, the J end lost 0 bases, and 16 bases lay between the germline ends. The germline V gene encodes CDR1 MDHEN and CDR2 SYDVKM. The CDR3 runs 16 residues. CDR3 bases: TGTGCCAGCACAGGTCCAACCTACCATAGCAATCAGCCCCAGCATTTT. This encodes CASTGPTYHSNQPQHF.

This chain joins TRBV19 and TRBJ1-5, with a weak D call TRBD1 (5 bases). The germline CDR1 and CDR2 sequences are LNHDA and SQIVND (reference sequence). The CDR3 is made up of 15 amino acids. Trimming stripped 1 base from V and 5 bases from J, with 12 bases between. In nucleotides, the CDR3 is TGTGCCAGTAGTATAGGTTGGGGGGGTGATCAGCCCCAGCATTTT. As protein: CASSIGWGGDQPQHF.

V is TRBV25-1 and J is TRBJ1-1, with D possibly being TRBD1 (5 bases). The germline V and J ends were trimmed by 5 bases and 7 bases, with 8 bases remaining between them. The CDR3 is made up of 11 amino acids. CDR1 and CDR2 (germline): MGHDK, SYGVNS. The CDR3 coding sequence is TGTGCCAGCAGTCAGGGCCTTGAAGCTTTCTTT. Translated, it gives CASSQGLEAFF.

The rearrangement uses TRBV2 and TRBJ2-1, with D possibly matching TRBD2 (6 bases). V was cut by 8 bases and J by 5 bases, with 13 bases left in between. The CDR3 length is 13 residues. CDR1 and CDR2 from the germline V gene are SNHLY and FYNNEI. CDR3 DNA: TGTGCCAGCTTAGCGGAAATCGACAATGAGCAGTTCTTC. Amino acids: CASLAEIDNEQFF. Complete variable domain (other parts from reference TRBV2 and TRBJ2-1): EPEVTQTPSHQVTQMGQEVILRCVPISNHLYFYWYRQILGQKVEFLVSFYNNEISEKSEIFDDQFSVERPDGSNFTLKIRSTKLEDSAMYFCASLAEIDNEQFFGPGTRLTVL.

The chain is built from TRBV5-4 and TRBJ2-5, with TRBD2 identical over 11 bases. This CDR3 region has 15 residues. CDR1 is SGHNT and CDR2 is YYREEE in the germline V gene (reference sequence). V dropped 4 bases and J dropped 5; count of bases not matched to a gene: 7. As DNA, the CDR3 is TGTGCCAGCAGCATTAGCGGGAGGGCCTTGGAGACCCAGTACTTC. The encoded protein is CASSISGRALETQYF.

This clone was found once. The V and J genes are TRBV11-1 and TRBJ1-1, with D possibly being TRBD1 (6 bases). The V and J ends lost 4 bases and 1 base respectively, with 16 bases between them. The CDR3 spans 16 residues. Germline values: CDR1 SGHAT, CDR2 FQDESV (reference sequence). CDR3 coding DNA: TGTGCCAGCAGCTATGCGGGGGGGCAGCGGAACACTGAAGCTTTCTTT. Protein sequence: CASSYAGGQRNTEAFF.

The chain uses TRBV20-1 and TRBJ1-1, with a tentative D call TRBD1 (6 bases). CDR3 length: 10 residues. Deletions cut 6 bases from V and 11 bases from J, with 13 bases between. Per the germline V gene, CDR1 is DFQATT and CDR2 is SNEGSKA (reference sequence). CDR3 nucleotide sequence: TGCAGTGCCTGGGACATGCGCGCTTTCTTT. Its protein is CSAWDMRAFF.

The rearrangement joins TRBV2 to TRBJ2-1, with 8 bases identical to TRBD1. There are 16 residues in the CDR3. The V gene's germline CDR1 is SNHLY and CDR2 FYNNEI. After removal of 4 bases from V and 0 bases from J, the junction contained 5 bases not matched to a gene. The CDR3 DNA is TGTGCCAGCAGTGTAGACAGGGGTAGCTCCTACAATGAGCAGTTCTTC. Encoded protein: CASSVDRGSSYNEQFF.

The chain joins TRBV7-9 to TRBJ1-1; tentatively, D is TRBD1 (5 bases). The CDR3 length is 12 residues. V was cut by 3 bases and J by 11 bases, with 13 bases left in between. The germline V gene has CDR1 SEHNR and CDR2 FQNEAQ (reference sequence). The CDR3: CASSFRGREAFF. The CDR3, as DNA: TGTGCCAGCAGCTTTAGGGGCAGGGAGGCTTTCTTT.

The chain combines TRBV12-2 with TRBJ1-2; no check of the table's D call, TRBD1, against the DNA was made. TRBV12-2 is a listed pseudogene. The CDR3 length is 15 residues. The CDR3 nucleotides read TGTGCAAGTCGCTCCCTTGACAGGGCCAGCTATGGCTACACCTTC. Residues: CASRSLDRASYGYTF.

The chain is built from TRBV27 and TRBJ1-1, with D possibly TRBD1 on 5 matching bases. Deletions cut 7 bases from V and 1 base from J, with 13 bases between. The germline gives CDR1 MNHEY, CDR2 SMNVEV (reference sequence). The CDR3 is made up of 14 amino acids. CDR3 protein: CASTPLGGNTEAFF. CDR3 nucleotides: TGTGCCAGCACCCCCCTGGGGGGGAACACTGAAGCTTTCTTT.

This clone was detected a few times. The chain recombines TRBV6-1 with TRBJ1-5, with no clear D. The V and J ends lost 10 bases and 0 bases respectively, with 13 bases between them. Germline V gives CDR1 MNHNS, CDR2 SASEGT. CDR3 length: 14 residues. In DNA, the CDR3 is TGTGCCACCTTGGACCGAATTAGCAATCAGCCCCAGCATTTT. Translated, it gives CATLDRISNQPQHF.

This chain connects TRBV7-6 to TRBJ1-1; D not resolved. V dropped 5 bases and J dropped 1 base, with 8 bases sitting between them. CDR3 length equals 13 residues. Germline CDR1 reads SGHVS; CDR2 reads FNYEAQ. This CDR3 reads CASSPPENTEAFF. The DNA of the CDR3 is TGTGCCAGCAGCCCCCCAGAGAACACTGAAGCTTTCTTT.

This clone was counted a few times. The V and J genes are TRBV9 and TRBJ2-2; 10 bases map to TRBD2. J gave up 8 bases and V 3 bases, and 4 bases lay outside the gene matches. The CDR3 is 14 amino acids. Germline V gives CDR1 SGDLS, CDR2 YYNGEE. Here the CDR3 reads CASSEFSGRGELFF. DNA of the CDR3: TGTGCCAGCAGCGAATTTAGCGGGAGGGGGGAGCTGTTTTTT.

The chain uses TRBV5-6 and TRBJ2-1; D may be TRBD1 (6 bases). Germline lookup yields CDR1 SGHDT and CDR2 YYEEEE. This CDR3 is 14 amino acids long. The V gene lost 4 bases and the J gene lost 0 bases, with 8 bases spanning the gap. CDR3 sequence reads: CASSPTGSYNEQFF. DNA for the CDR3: TGTGCCAGCAGCCCGACAGGCTCCTACAATGAGCAGTTCTTC.

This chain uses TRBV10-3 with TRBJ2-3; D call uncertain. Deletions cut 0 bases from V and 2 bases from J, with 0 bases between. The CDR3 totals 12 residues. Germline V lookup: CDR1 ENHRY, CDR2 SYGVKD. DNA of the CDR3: TGTGCCATCAGTGAGTCCACAGATACGCAGTATTTT. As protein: CAISESTDTQYF.

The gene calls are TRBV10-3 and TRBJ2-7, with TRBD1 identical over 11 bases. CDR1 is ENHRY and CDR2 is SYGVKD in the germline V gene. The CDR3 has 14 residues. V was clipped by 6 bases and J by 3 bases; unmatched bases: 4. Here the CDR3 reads CAIRGDRGDYEQYF. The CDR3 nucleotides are TGTGCCATCAGGGGGGACAGGGGGGACTACGAGCAGTACTTC.